These 7 T cell receptor beta chains originate from one sample sequenced in a study of cytomegalovirus exposure and HLA in healthy donors. PCR involved 60 Vbeta and 13 Jbeta primers. Profiled with immunoSEQ multiplex PCR; TCRdb holds only in-frame clones, not every one. The sample carries 55,000 to 65,000 clones, approximately 88% recorded once. Sequencing input: PBMCs. These receptors all stem from a man in his thirties or forties in good health and CMV-seropositive.

The rearrangement uses TRBV29-1 and TRBJ2-2, with 14 bases fitting TRBD2. V shed 7 bases, J shed 2 bases, and the junction held 6 bases outside the gene matches. This CDR3 has 16 amino acids. CDR1 and CDR2 (germline): SQVTM, ANQGSEA. The CDR3 reads CSAKGLAGVNTGELFF. The CDR3 coding sequence is TGCAGCGCTAAGGGACTAGCGGGAGTAAACACCGGGGAGCTGTTTTTT.

J is TRBJ1-1 and V is TRBV7-2; maybe TRBD1 (6 bases). CDR3 size: 14 residues. Trimming left V 5 bases short and J 4 bases short, with 14 bases between. Germline lookup yields CDR1 SGHTA and CDR2 FQGNSA. CDR3 coding DNA: TGTGCCAGCAGCAGAACAGGGTCGGGCACTGAAGCTTTCTTT. Translated: CASSRTGSGTEAFF. Filled out from reference TRBV7-2 and TRBJ1-1, the complete variable domain reads GAGVSQSPSNKVTEKGKDVELRCDPISGHTALYWYRQSLGQGLEFLIYFQGNSAPDKSGLPSDRFSAERTGGSVSTLTIQRTQQEDSAVYLCASSRTGSGTEAFFGQGTRLTVV.

This clone was picked up a small number of times. The rearrangement links TRBV28 to TRBJ1-1; no clear D. Trimming cost V 2 bases and J 8 bases, with 6 bases left between them. Germline V gene data show CDR1 as MDHEN and CDR2 as SYDVKM. The CDR3 spans 11 residues. This CDR3 is CASSLRREAFF. The CDR3 DNA reads as TGTGCCAGCAGTTTACGTAGAGAAGCTTTCTTT.

The CDR3 coding sequence is TGTGCCAGCAGTCAGGGACAGCGAGCGACTGAAGCTTTCTTT. Translating it yields CASSQGQRATEAFF. V usage is TRBV6-5 and J usage is TRBJ1-1, with 7 bases lining up with TRBD1. Germline V gives CDR1 MNHEY, CDR2 SVGAGI. CDR3 length equals 14 residues. J lost 5 bases, V lost 5 bases, and 8 bases had no gene match.

The chain is built from TRBV6-5 and TRBJ1-2; 7 nucleotides agree with TRBD1. The ends lost 0 bases at V and 7 bases at J; junction bases unmatched: 5. The CDR3 extends over 14 amino acids. Germline V gene lookup returns CDR1 MNHEY and CDR2 SVGAGI. CDR3 in DNA: TGTGCCAGCAGTTACTCGCTGCAGGGGGGTGGCTACACCTTC. It codes for CASSYSLQGGGYTF.

This rearrangement joins TRBV11-2 to TRBJ2-3; TRBD2 matches 9 bases. With V trimmed by 8 bases and J by 3 bases, 3 bases remained unmatched. This CDR3 is 13 amino acids long. Germline loops: CDR1 SGHAT, CDR2 FQNNGV. CDR3: CASGRGGTDTQYF. CDR3 in DNA: TGTGCCAGCGGGCGGGGGGGTACAGATACGCAGTATTTT.

Only a few counts were recorded for this clone. The chain links TRBV6-5 to TRBJ1-2; D is perhaps TRBD1 (5 bases). The CDR3 covers 15 residues. Trimming removed 6 bases from V and 2 bases from J, with 16 bases in between. Germline assignment: CDR1 MNHEY and CDR2 SVGAGI. The CDR3 nucleotides read TGTGCCAGCAGAGTCCCGGGACTTACAAACTATGGCTACACCTTC. It translates to CASRVPGLTNYGYTF.